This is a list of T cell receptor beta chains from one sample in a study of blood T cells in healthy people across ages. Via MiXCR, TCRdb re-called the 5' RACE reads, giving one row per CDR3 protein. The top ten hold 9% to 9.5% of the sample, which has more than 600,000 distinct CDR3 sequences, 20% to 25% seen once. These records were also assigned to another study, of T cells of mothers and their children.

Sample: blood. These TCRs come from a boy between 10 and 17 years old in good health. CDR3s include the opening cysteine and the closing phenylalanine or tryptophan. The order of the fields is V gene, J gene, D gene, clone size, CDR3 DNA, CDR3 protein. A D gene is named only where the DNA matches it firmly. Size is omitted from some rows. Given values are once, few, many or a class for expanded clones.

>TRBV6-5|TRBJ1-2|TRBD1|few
TGTGCCAGCATTCGGGGACAGGGGGGATATGGCTACACCTTC
CASIRGQGGYGYTF
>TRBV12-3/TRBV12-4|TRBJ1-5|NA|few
TGTGCCAGCAGTTTAGACAGGGGCAATCAGCCCCAGCATTTT
CASSLDRGNQPQHF
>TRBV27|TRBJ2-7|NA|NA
TGTGCCAGCAGTTTAGGGCAGGGGGGACTCGAGCAGTACTTC
CASSLGQGGLEQYF
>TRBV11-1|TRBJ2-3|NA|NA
TGTGCCAGCAGCTTCGGCAGGGGCAACAATCCTTCCACAGATACGCAGTATTTT
CASSFGRGNNPSTDTQYF
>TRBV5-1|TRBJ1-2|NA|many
TGTGCCAGCAGCTTAGGAGGAAACTATGGCTACACCTTC
CASSLGGNYGYTF
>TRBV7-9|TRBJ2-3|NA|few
TGTGCCAGCAGCCGGAGGGACCCTAGCACAGATACGCAGTATTTT
CASSRRDPSTDTQYF
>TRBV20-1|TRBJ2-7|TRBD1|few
TGCAGTGCTACACCCGGGACAGGGGACGAGCAGTACTTC
CSATPGTGDEQYF
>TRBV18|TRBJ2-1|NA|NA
TGTGCCAGCTCACCACCTATAGACGACAATGAGCAGTTCTTC
CASSPPIDDNEQFF
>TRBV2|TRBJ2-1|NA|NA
TGTGCCAGCAGTGTAGCTTCCGCGTGGCAGGGCTCCTACAATGAGCAGTTCTTC
CASSVASAWQGSYNEQFF
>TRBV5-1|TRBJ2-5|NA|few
TGCGCCAGCAGCTCCCCCGGGACGGCCCGGGAGACCCAGTACTTC
CASSSPGTARETQYF
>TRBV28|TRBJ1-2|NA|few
TGTGCCAGCAGATCCAACGGACGGGGGGTGAACTATGGCTACACCTTC
CASRSNGRGVNYGYTF
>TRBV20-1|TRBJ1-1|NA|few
TGCAGTGCTAGACAGGTAGTGGTTGGCAGTTCTGAAGCTTTCTTT
CSARQVVVGSSEAFF
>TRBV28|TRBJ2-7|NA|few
TGTGCCAGCAGTTGGGTTGTGGGTGACGAGCAGTACTTC
CASSWVVGDEQYF
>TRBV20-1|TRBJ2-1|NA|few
TGCAGTGCAAAGCGGAACAATGAGCAGTTCTTC
CSAKRNNEQFF
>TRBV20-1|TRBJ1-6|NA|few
TGCAGTGCTAGTCGAGGGCCTAATTCACCCCTCCACTTT
CSASRGPNSPLHF
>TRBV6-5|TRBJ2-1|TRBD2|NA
TGTGCCAGCAGTTACTCCTCCGGGGGGGACGTTATGACACCCTACAATGAGCAGTTCTTC
CASSYSSGGDVMTPYNEQFF
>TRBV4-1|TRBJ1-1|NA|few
TGCGCCAGCAGCCAAGAGTCCTTCAGGGGTCACACTGAAGCTTTCTTT
CASSQESFRGHTEAFF
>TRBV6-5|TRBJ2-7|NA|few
TGTGCCAGCAGTTACGAGAGGGGCGGCTACGAGCAGTACTTC
CASSYERGGYEQYF
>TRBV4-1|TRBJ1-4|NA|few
TGCGCCACCTCCCAAGGGGCCGGTGAAAAACTGTTTTTT
CATSQGAGEKLFF
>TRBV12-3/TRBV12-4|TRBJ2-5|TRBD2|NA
TGTGCCAGCAGCTCTAGCGGGAAGTCCGAGACCCAGTACTTC
CASSSSGKSETQYF
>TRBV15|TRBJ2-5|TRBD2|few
TGTGCCACCAGCAGAGACACTCCTTCGGCGGGGGGTCGAGAGACCCAGTACTTC
CATSRDTPSAGGRETQYF
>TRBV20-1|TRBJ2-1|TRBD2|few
TGCAGTGCTAGAGATGTTTGGACTAGCGCTTACAATGAGCAGTTCTTC
CSARDVWTSAYNEQFF
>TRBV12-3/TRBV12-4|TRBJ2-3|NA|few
TGTGCCAGCAGTTTAGCCCTAGTGGGAGATACGCAGTATTTT
CASSLALVGDTQYF
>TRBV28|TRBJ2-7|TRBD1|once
TGTGCCAGCAGAACAGGGGCGCAGTATGGGGAGCAGTACTTC
CASRTGAQYGEQYF
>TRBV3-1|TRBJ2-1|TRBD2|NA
TGTGCCAGCAGCCAAGGGACTAGCGAGCAGTTCTTC
CASSQGTSEQFF
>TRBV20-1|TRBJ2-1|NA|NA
TGCAGTGGAGAGGAGGCAGGGGGGGTTTTTGATGAGCAGTTCTTC
CSGEEAGGVFDEQFF
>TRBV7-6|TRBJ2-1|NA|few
TGTGCCGGGGGTCGAACAGGGTTGGAAAATGAGCAGTTCTTC
CAGGRTGLENEQFF
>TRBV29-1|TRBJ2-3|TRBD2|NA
TGCAGCGCCCAACGGACTAGCGGTAGCACAGATACGCAGTATTTT
CSAQRTSGSTDTQYF
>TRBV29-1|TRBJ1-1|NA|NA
TGCAGCGTTCAGACAAGGGGCTCGGCTTTCTTT
CSVQTRGSAFF
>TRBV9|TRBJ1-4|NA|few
TGTGCCAGCAGCCCTGGTGAGACTAATGAAAAACTGTTTTTT
CASSPGETNEKLFF
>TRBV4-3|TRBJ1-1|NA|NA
TGCGCCAGCAGCCAAATACAGGGAGGGAACACTGAAGCTTTCTTT
CASSQIQGGNTEAFF
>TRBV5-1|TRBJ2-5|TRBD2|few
TGCGCCAGCAGCTCCCTGACTAGCGGCCAAGAGACCCAGTACTTC
CASSSLTSGQETQYF
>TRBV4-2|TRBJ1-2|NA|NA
TGTGCCAGCAGCCACGCGGGGGGCGGCTACACCTTC
CASSHAGGGYTF
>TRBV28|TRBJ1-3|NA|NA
TGTGCCAGCAGTCAAGAACAGGGAATCGAGGAAAACACCATATATTTT
CASSQEQGIEENTIYF
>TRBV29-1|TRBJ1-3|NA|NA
TGCAGCGTTGAAGATCGGCTCGGGGCTGGAAACACCATATATTTT
CSVEDRLGAGNTIYF
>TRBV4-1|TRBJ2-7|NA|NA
TGCGCCAGCAGCCAAGAATACGGGGGATACGAGCAGTACTTC
CASSQEYGGYEQYF
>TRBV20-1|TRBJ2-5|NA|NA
TGCAGTGCTAGAGGATGGGGGCAGATTGGGGAGACCCAGTACTTC
CSARGWGQIGETQYF
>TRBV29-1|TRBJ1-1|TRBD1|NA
TGCAGCTTTGGACAGGGGGAGGCTTTCTTT
CSFGQGEAFF
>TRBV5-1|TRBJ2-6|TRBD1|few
TGCGCCAGCGGCTTGACAGGGGGCGAGTCTGGGGCCGACGTCCTGACTTTC
CASGLTGGESGADVLTF
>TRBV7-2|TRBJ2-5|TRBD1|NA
TGTGCCAGCCGCCCGGGGGAAACCGGGACAGGGAAAGAGACCCAGTACTTC
CASRPGETGTGKETQYF
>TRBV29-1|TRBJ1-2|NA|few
TGCAGCGTGGTACCGGGACGATCAGCTAACTATGGCTACACCTTC
CSVVPGRSANYGYTF
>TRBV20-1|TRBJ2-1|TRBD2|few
TGCAGTGCTAGTGACCCTTCGGTTAGCGGGAGTATATACAATGAGCAGTTCTTC
CSASDPSVSGSIYNEQFF
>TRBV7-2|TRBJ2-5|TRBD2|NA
TGTGCCAGCAGCCGATCGGACGGAGCGGGGTCCGGGGAGACCCAGTACTTC
CASSRSDGAGSGETQYF
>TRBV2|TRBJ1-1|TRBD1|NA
TGTGCCAGCACTCCGGGACAGCGGACTGAAGCTTTCTTT
CASTPGQRTEAFF
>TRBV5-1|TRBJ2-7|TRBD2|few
TGCGCCAGCAGCTTGGCAGCTAGCGGACCCCTCGGCGAGCAGTACTTC
CASSLAASGPLGEQYF
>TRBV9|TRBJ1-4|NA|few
TGTGCCAGCAGCGTAGGGGGGAGCACTAATGAAAAACTGTTTTTT
CASSVGGSTNEKLFF
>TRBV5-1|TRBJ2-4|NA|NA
TGCGCCAGCAGCCTACTGGGTGGTGATGCCAAAAACATTCAGTACTTC
CASSLLGGDAKNIQYF
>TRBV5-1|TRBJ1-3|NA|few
TGCGCCAGCAGATTAGGACAGCTGGATGGAAACACCATATATTTT
CASRLGQLDGNTIYF
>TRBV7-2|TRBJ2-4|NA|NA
TGTGCCAGCAGCTTGAGCGGCCAAAACATTCAGTACTTC
CASSLSGQNIQYF
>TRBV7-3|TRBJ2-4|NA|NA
TGTGCCAGCAGCACCACGGGGAGAAACATTCAGTACTTC
CASSTTGRNIQYF
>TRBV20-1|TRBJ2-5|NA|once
TGCAGTGCTAGAGATGGTACGGTGACTAGAGGGACCCAGTACTTC
CSARDGTVTRGTQYF
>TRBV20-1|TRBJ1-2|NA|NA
TGCAGTGCCCGGACACCTAACTATGGCTACACCTTC
CSARTPNYGYTF
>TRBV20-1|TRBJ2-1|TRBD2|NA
TGCAGTGCTCCGACTAGCGGGTACAATGAGCAGTTCTTC
CSAPTSGYNEQFF
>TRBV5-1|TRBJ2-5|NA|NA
TGCGCCAGTAGCCCCAGAAACCCCAACTCGGAGACCCAGTACTTC
CASSPRNPNSETQYF
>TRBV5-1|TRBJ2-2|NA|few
TGCGCCAGCAGCTTGGAGGGCCGGGCTACCGGGGAGCTGTTTTTT
CASSLEGRATGELFF
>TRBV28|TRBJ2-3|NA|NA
TGTGCCAGCAGTTCAGGGTTCAATACGCAGTATTTT
CASSSGFNTQYF
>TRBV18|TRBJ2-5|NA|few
TGTGCCAGCTCACCGGCACAGCTCGGGGAGACCCAGTACTTC
CASSPAQLGETQYF
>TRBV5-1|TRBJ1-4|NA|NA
TGCGCCAGCAGCCCGCGGACTCTCGATGAAAAACTGTTTTTT
CASSPRTLDEKLFF
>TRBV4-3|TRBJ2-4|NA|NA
TGCGCCAGCAGCCAAGGTACAGGGTCCAAAAACATTCAGTACTTC
CASSQGTGSKNIQYF
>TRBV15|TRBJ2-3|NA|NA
TGTGCCACCAGCAGAGCAAGGGGGGGGACAGATACGCAGTATTTT
CATSRARGGTDTQYF